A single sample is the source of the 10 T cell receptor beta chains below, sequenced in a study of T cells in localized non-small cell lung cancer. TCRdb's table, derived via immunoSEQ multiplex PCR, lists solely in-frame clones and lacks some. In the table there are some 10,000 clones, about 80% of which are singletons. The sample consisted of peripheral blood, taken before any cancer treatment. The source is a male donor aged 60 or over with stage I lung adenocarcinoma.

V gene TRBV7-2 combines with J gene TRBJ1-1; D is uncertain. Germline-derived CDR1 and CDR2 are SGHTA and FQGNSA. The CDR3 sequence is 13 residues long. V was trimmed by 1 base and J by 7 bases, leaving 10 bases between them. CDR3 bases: TGTGCCAGCAGCTTAGTGGAAAGCTTTGAAGCTTTCTTT. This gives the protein CASSLVESFEAFF.

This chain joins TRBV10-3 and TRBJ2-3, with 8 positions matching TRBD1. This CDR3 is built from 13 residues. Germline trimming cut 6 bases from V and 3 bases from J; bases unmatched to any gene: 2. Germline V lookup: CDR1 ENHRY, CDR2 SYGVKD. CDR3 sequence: CAISTGGTDTQYF. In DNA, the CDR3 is TGTGCCATCAGCACAGGGGGGACAGATACGCAGTATTTT.

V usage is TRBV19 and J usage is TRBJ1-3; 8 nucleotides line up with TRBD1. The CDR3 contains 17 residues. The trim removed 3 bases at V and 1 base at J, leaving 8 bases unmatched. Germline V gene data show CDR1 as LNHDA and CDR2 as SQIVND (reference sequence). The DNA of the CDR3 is TGTGCCAGTAGTATCCGCGGACAGGGAGTGTCTGGAAACACCATATATTTT. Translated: CASSIRGQGVSGNTIYF. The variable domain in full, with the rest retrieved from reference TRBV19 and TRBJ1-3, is DGGITQSPKYLFRKEGQNVTLSCEQNLNHDAMYWYRQDPGQGLRLIYYSQIVNDFQKGDIAEGYSVSREKKESFPLTVTSAQKNPTAFYLCASSIRGQGVSGNTIYFGEGSWLTVV.

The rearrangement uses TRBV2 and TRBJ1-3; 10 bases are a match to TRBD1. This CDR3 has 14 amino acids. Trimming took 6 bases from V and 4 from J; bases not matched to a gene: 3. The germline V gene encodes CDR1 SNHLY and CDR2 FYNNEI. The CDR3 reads CASSDRGLGNTIYF. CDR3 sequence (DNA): TGTGCCAGCAGCGACAGGGGGCTCGGAAACACCATATATTTT.

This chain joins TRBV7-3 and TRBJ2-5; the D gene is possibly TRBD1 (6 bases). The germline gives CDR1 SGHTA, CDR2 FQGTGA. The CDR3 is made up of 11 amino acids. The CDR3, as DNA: TGTGCGGGGGCCATCCAAGAGACCCAGTACTTC. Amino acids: CAGAIQETQYF.

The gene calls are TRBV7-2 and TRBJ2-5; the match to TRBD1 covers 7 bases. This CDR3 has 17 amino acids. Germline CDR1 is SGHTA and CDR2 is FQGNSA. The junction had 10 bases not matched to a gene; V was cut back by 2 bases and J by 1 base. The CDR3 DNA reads TGTGCCAGCAGCTTATCGCCCCCGGGACAGCTCCAAGAGACCCAGTACTTC. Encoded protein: CASSLSPPGQLQETQYF.

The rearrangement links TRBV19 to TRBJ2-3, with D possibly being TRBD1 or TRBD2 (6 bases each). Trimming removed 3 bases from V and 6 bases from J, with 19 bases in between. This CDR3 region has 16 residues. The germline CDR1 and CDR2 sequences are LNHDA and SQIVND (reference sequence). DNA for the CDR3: TGTGCCAGTAGTATTGGGGGCTCGGGGGCGAGGGATACGCAGTATTTT. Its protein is CASSIGGSGARDTQYF. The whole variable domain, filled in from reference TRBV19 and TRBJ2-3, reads DGGITQSPKYLFRKEGQNVTLSCEQNLNHDAMYWYRQDPGQGLRLIYYSQIVNDFQKGDIAEGYSVSREKKESFPLTVTSAQKNPTAFYLCASSIGGSGARDTQYFGPGTRLTVL.

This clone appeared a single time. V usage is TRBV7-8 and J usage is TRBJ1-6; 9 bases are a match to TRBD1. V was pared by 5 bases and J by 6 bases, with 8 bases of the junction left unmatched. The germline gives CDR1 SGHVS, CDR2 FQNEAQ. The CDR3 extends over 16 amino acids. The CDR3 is CASSVTQGAGNSPLHF. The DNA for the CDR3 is TGTGCCAGCAGCGTCACACAGGGGGCGGGTAATTCACCCCTCCACTTT.

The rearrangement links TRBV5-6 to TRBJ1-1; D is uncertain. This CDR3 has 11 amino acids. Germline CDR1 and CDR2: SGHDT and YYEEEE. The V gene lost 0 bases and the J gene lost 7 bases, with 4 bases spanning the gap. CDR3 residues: CASSLGGEAFF. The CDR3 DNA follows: TGTGCCAGCAGCTTGGGGGGTGAAGCTTTCTTT.

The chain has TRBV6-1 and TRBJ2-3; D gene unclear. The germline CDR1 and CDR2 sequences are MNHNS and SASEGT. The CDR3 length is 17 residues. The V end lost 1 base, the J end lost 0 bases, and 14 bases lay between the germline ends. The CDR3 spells CASSEVRPRPSTDTQYF. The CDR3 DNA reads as TGTGCCAGCAGTGAAGTAAGGCCAAGGCCAAGCACAGATACGCAGTATTTT.